These 16 T cell receptor beta chains were all obtained from the same sample, sequenced in a study of vaccination effects on CD4 cells after COVID-19. Viral peptide pool expansion of antigen-specific CD4+ T cells preceded sequencing in the ViraFEST assay. After around nine days in culture, the CD4+ T cells were isolated. Participants each got two BNT162b2 or mRNA-1273 vaccine doses. The assay was immunoSEQ multiplex PCR, and TCRdb's table has in-frame clones only and misses some. The sample lists 30,000 to 40,000 clones; 55% to 70% were seen once. These receptors' antigens are unknown. Material: CD4+ T cells from PBMCs cultured with SARS-CoV-2 spike peptides, obtained after COVID-19 vaccination. The origin of the receptors is a human donor who received a COVID-19 vaccine.

The chain employs TRBV19 and TRBJ1-3; D uncertain. Germline CDR1 and CDR2: LNHDA and SQIVND (reference sequence). The CDR3 totals 11 residues. The V end was cut by 7 bases, the J end by 4 bases, with 5 bases between. The CDR3 bases are TGTGCCAGTATTATGGGAAACACCATATATTTT. Translated: CASIMGNTIYF.

This clone turned up a few times. This chain joins TRBV25-1 and TRBJ2-7, with 11 bases fitting TRBD2. V lost 3 bases and J lost 0; bases outside the gene matches: 4. The CDR3 totals 16 residues. Per the germline V gene, CDR1 is MGHDK and CDR2 is SYGVNS. The DNA of the CDR3 is TGTGCCAGCAGTGATGGGACTAGCGGAACCTCCTACGAGCAGTACTTC. As protein: CASSDGTSGTSYEQYF.

This clone was found a few times. The chain has TRBV6-6 and TRBJ2-4; D is ambiguous. V gave up 6 bases and J gave up 0 bases, with 12 bases separating them. Germline CDR1 reads MNHNY; CDR2 reads SVGAGI (reference sequence). This CDR3 contains 15 residues. The DNA for the CDR3 is TGTGCCAGCAGGGAAACCGGACGAGCCAAAAACATTCAGTACTTC. This translates into CASRETGRAKNIQYF.

This clone was counted once. This chain links TRBV19 with TRBJ1-4, with D possibly matching TRBD1 (6 bases). V lost 1 base to trimming and J lost 7 bases, with 7 bases between them. CDR3 length: 13 amino acids. Germline assignment: CDR1 LNHDA and CDR2 SQIVND (reference sequence). CDR3 nucleotide sequence: TGTGCCAGTAGTATAGGACAGGCTGAAAAACTGTTTTTT. Its protein is CASSIGQAEKLFF. Based on the CDR3 plus reference TRBV19 and TRBJ1-4, the full variable domain is DGGITQSPKYLFRKEGQNVTLSCEQNLNHDAMYWYRQDPGQGLRLIYYSQIVNDFQKGDIAEGYSVSREKKESFPLTVTSAQKNPTAFYLCASSIGQAEKLFFGSGTQLSVL.

This clone was recorded a few times. The chain uses TRBV5-1 and TRBJ1-1; 7 bases line up with TRBD1. CDR1 is SGHRS, CDR2 YFSETQ, per germline. The CDR3 runs 15 residues. Losses at the gene ends were 2 bases for V and 4 bases for J; bases not matched to a gene: 8. As DNA, the CDR3 is TGCGCCAGCAGCTTTAATGACAGGGCCGGCACTGAAGCTTTCTTT. Translated: CASSFNDRAGTEAFF.

V gene TRBV7-2 combines with J gene TRBJ2-1; D is perhaps TRBD1 or TRBD2 (5 bases each). Germline CDR1 reads SGHTA; CDR2 reads FQGNSA. The CDR3 is 15 residues long. V was shortened by 5 bases and J by 6 bases, with 17 bases between the two germline ends. This CDR3 reads CASSLMGVDSNEQFF. The CDR3 coding sequence is TGTGCCAGCAGCCTCATGGGGGTTGACAGCAATGAGCAGTTCTTC.

The chain uses TRBV6-6 and TRBJ2-7; tentative D call: TRBD2 (6 bases). Trimming took off 2 bases at V and 3 bases at J, with 11 bases between the two ends. Germline V CDR1 and CDR2: MNHNY, SVGAGI (reference sequence). The CDR3 is 14 residues long. The CDR3 bases are TGTGCCAGCAGTTACCTGACTAGTTTCTACGAGCAGTACTTC. It codes for CASSYLTSFYEQYF.

The chain carries TRBV7-2 and TRBJ2-1; D unclear. The V gene's germline CDR1 is SGHTA and CDR2 FQGNSA. There are 15 residues in the CDR3. V lost 1 base to trimming and J lost 4 bases, with 11 bases between them. The chain's CDR3 is CASSLGPYVYNEQFF. CDR3 DNA sequence: TGTGCCAGCAGCTTAGGACCCTACGTATACAATGAGCAGTTCTTC.

The chain links TRBV2 to TRBJ1-1, with TRBD1 matching over 7 bases. The CDR3 is made up of 14 amino acids. Germline V gene data show CDR1 as SNHLY and CDR2 as FYNNEI. The junction had 14 bases not matched to a gene; V was cut back by 6 bases and J by 10 bases. The CDR3 DNA is TGTGCCAGCAGCAGCATAAATACAGGGGCTGGAGCTTTCTTT. Translated, it gives CASSSINTGAGAFF.

The V and J genes are TRBV3-1 (or the pseudogene TRBV3-2) and TRBJ2-3; D is undetermined. This CDR3 is 14 amino acids long. Germline CDR1 LGHDT, CDR2 YNNKEL (reference sequence). Deletions cut 4 bases from V and 6 bases from J, with 14 bases between. The DNA for the CDR3 is TGTGCCAGCAGCCTAAACCCGACTTCCGATACGCAGTATTTT. This gives the protein CASSLNPTSDTQYF.

The chain recombines TRBV4-1 with TRBJ1-4, with a weak D call TRBD1 (6 bases). CDR3 length: 15 residues. Trimming took off 2 bases at V and 6 bases at J, with 13 bases between the two ends. CDR1 and CDR2 (germline): MGHRA, YSYEKL. CDR3 region: CASSQRGGGDEKLFF. The CDR3 coding sequence is TGCGCCAGCAGCCAAAGGGGGGGAGGTGATGAAAAACTGTTTTTT.

The chain's CDR3 is CASSLGHDNSYEQYF. The CDR3 DNA is TGCGCCAGCAGCTTGGGACACGACAACTCCTACGAGCAGTACTTC. V and J are TRBV5-1 and TRBJ2-7; D gene unclear. This CDR3 is 15 amino acids long. Trimming removed 0 bases at V and 0 bases at J, with 10 bases between. Germline V gives CDR1 SGHRS, CDR2 YFSETQ.

The chain employs TRBV3-1 (or the pseudogene TRBV3-2) and TRBJ2-5, with D unclear. Germline V gives CDR1 LGHDT, CDR2 YNNKEL (reference sequence). This CDR3 has 17 residues. The V and J ends lost 0 bases and 5 bases respectively, with 19 bases between them. CDR3 protein: CASSQDRGSSRVETQYF. The CDR3 nucleotides are TGTGCCAGCAGCCAAGATCGAGGCTCCAGCCGGGTGGAGACCCAGTACTTC.

This clone turned up a few times. The chain employs TRBV7-2 and TRBJ2-7; 14 bases align to TRBD2. V lost 4 bases, J lost 9 bases, and 5 bases stayed unmatched. Germline assignment: CDR1 SGHTA and CDR2 FQGNSA. The CDR3 is 14 residues long. The CDR3 here is CASSSGLAGVGQYF. In nucleotides, the CDR3 is TGTGCCAGCAGCTCGGGACTAGCGGGAGTCGGGCAGTACTTC.

The chain is built from TRBV30 and TRBJ1-3; TRBD1 might be the D (6 bases). The CDR3 is 14 amino acids. Germline lookup yields CDR1 GTSNPN and CDR2 SVGIG (reference sequence). Trimming removed 4 bases from V and 0 bases from J, with 10 bases in between. CDR3 in amino acids: CAWTDRSSGNTIYF. The CDR3 DNA reads TGTGCCTGGACCGACAGGTCCTCTGGAAACACCATATATTTT. Combining the CDR3 with reference TRBV30 and TRBJ1-3 gives the whole variable domain SQTIHQWPATLVQPVGSPLSLECTVEGTSNPNLYWYRQAAGRGLQLLFYSVGIGQISSEVPQNLSASRPQDRQFILSSKKLLLSDSGFYLCAWTDRSSGNTIYFGEGSWLTVV.

This sequence joins TRBV10-3 and TRBJ1-5; D is uncertain. The V and J ends lost 2 bases and 6 bases respectively, with 11 bases between them. CDR3 length: 14 amino acids. Germline CDR1 and CDR2: ENHRY and SYGVKD. CDR3 sequence: CAISEEVRSQPQHF. CDR3 nucleotide sequence: TGTGCCATCAGTGAGGAGGTGAGAAGTCAGCCCCAGCATTTT.